This entry lists 25 T cell receptor beta chains sequenced from one sample in a study of T cell responses to AZD1222 COVID-19 vaccine. TCRdb's copy holds only in-frame clones and misses some; the assay was immunoSEQ multiplex PCR. The sample shows fewer than 250,000 clones, 93% of them seen only once. The specimen was peripheral blood, collected on day 0 of MenACWY control vaccination. Source of these receptors: an adult in good health.

The V and J genes are TRBV29-1 and TRBJ2-7; 7 bases map to TRBD1. V lost 7 bases, J lost 6 bases, and 9 bases stayed unmatched. This CDR3 spans 12 amino acids. Germline V gene lookup returns CDR1 SQVTM and CDR2 ANQGSEA. This chain's CDR3 is CSAGQEELEQYF. The DNA for the CDR3 is TGCAGCGCCGGACAGGAAGAGCTCGAGCAGTACTTC.

This chain uses TRBV9 with TRBJ1-4; D not certain. This CDR3 has 15 amino acids. The V end was cut by 4 bases, the J end by 4 bases, with 14 bases between. Germline values: CDR1 SGDLS, CDR2 YYNGEE. CDR3 sequence (DNA): TGTGCCAGCAGCTACGGGGATTCTGGTAATGAAAAACTGTTTTTT. This sequence encodes CASSYGDSGNEKLFF.

This chain connects TRBV2 to TRBJ1-5; tentative D call: TRBD1 (5 bases). With 6 bases removed from V and 8 bases from J, the gap between germline ends came to 14 bases. CDR1 and CDR2 (germline): SNHLY, FYNNEI. The CDR3 is made up of 13 amino acids. The CDR3 sequence is CASRGEQMEPQHF. In DNA, the CDR3 is TGTGCCAGCAGGGGGGAACAAATGGAGCCCCAGCATTTT. Drawing the rest from reference TRBV2 and TRBJ1-5, the complete variable domain is EPEVTQTPSHQVTQMGQEVILRCVPISNHLYFYWYRQILGQKVEFLVSFYNNEISEKSEIFDDQFSVERPDGSNFTLKIRSTKLEDSAMYFCASRGEQMEPQHFGDGTRLSIL.

The CDR3 here is CASSLSGGANEQYF. The CDR3 bases are TGTGCCAGCAGCTTGTCCGGGGGGGCCAACGAGCAGTACTTC. V usage is TRBV7-9 and J usage is TRBJ2-7; the match to TRBD2 covers 8 bases. The CDR3 consists of 14 residues. Germline-derived CDR1 and CDR2 are SEHNR and FQNEAQ (reference sequence). V dropped 3 bases and J dropped 5; count of bases not matched to a gene: 6.

V and J are TRBV7-2 and TRBJ1-2, with 7 bases that match TRBD1. The CDR3 has 15 amino acids. Germline V CDR1 and CDR2: SGHTA, FQGNSA. V shed 5 bases and J 4 bases; nucleotides not matched to a gene: 10. CDR3 DNA: TGTGCCAGCAGCCCGGTCAGGGGGTGGGCCTATGGCTACACCTTC. Translation: CASSPVRGWAYGYTF.

The V gene is TRBV6-4, the J gene TRBJ2-7; TRBD2 matches 9 bases. CDR3 length: 14 amino acids. Germline CDR1 MRHNA, CDR2 SNTAGT. Trimming took 10 bases from V and 2 from J; bases not matched to a gene: 9. For the CDR3, the DNA is TGTGCCACCTTATCTAGCGGGGAACCCTACGAGCAGTACTTC. This gives the protein CATLSSGEPYEQYF.

This chain connects TRBV6-5 to TRBJ2-1; D is possibly TRBD1 (6 bases). CDR3 length equals 14 residues. Trimming took off 6 bases at V and 9 bases at J, with 18 bases between the two ends. Germline V gives CDR1 MNHEY, CDR2 SVGAGI. Here the CDR3 DNA reads TGTGCCAGCAGCTGGACAGACCGTCCCGGTGAGCAGTTCTTC. Its protein is CASSWTDRPGEQFF.

The chain employs TRBV19 and TRBJ2-2; 9 bases match TRBD2. CDR1 and CDR2 from the germline V gene are LNHDA and SQIVND (reference sequence). The CDR3 covers 18 residues. V shed 6 bases and J 3 bases; nucleotides not matched to a gene: 14. The CDR3, as DNA: TGTGCCAGTAGGAAGCCCCGGGATAGCGGGGGATACACCGGGGAGCTGTTTTTT. The encoded protein is CASRKPRDSGGYTGELFF.

This sequence joins TRBV5-1 and TRBJ1-4; 7 bases agree with TRBD1. V lost 1 base and J lost 12; bases outside the gene matches: 9. The CDR3 has 14 residues. Germline V gene data show CDR1 as SGHRS and CDR2 as YFSETQ. The DNA for the CDR3 is TGCGCCAGCAGCTTGCGGACAGGAGTGGCTGAACTGTTTTTT. It yields the protein CASSLRTGVAELFF. The full variable domain, its missing parts supplied by reference TRBV5-1 and TRBJ1-4, is KAGVTQTPRYLIKTRGQQVTLSCSPISGHRSVSWYQQTPGQGLQFLFEYFSETQRNKGNFPGRFSGRQFSNSRSEMNVSTLELGDSALYLCASSLRTGVAELFFGSGTQLSVL.

Of note for this clone: Other DNA sequences from this sample encode an identical CDR3 as well. The V and J genes are TRBV9 and TRBJ2-3; D is ambiguous. Deletions cut 0 bases from V and 0 bases from J, with 2 bases between. Germline CDR1 and CDR2: SGDLS and YYNGEE. The CDR3 has 13 amino acids. CDR3 DNA sequence: TGTGCCAGCAGCGTAGGGAGCACAGATACGCAGTATTTT. Its protein is CASSVGSTDTQYF.

This rearrangement joins TRBV6-1 to TRBJ2-7, with 8 bases lining up with TRBD1. The CDR3 extends over 14 amino acids. Unmatched junction bases numbered 7, after V lost 3 bases and J lost 6 bases. The germline V gene encodes CDR1 MNHNS and CDR2 SASEGT. The CDR3 DNA follows: TGTGCCAGCAGTGACCAGGGGGCATGGTCCGAGCAGTACTTC. Translating it yields CASSDQGAWSEQYF.

The rearrangement joins TRBV19 to TRBJ1-2, with D unclear. Trimming removed 3 bases at V and 4 bases at J, with 9 bases between. Germline loops: CDR1 LNHDA, CDR2 SQIVND (reference sequence). This CDR3 has 13 amino acids. For the CDR3, the DNA is TGTGCCAGTAGTATCGGGATTTCCTATGGCTACACCTTC. Amino acid sequence: CASSIGISYGYTF. The whole variable domain, filled in from reference TRBV19 and TRBJ1-2, reads DGGITQSPKYLFRKEGQNVTLSCEQNLNHDAMYWYRQDPGQGLRLIYYSQIVNDFQKGDIAEGYSVSREKKESFPLTVTSAQKNPTAFYLCASSIGISYGYTFGSGTRLTVV.

The rearrangement joins TRBV5-1 to TRBJ1-1; no reliable D call. Germline V CDR1 and CDR2: SGHRS, YFSETQ. Trimming pared 5 bases from V and 0 bases from J, leaving 8 bases between. This CDR3 contains 13 residues. CDR3 in DNA: TGCGCCAGCAGGGGGAGGTTGAACACTGAAGCTTTCTTT. Translating it yields CASRGRLNTEAFF.

The chain carries TRBV6-5 and TRBJ1-2; 9 bases agree with TRBD1. V shed 1 base, J shed 7 bases, and the junction held 10 bases outside the gene matches. The CDR3 loop spans 16 amino acids. CDR1 is MNHEY and CDR2 is SVGAGI in the germline V gene. CDR3 sequence reads: CASSYLTSQGAGGYTF. As DNA, the CDR3 is TGTGCCAGCAGTTACTTAACCTCACAGGGGGCGGGTGGCTACACCTTC.

This clone appeared once. The rearrangement uses TRBV5-4 and TRBJ1-4; possible D gene TRBD1, 5 bases. The CDR3 length is 14 residues. V shed 2 bases and J shed 7 bases, with 12 bases lying between them. The V gene's germline CDR1 is SGHNT and CDR2 YYREEE (reference sequence). This CDR3 is CASSLRGGSEKLFF. The CDR3 region has the DNA TGTGCCAGCAGCTTAAGGGGCGGGAGTGAAAAACTGTTTTTT.

J is TRBJ1-1 and V is TRBV3-1 (or the pseudogene TRBV3-2); the D gene is possibly TRBD1 (5 bases). Germline CDR1 and CDR2: LGHDT and YNNKEL (reference sequence). The CDR3 loop spans 11 amino acids. Trimming removed 8 bases from V and 5 bases from J, with 9 bases in between. The CDR3 spells CASVGGTEAFF. CDR3 bases: TGTGCCAGCGTTGGGGGAACTGAAGCTTTCTTT.

V is TRBV10-2 and J is TRBJ2-1; D gene ambiguous. Germline V gene lookup returns CDR1 WSHSY and CDR2 SAAADI. Trimming removed 9 bases from V and 0 bases from J, with 15 bases in between. The CDR3 extends over 15 amino acids. The CDR3 spells CASLEPGASYNEQFF. CDR3 DNA sequence: TGCGCCAGTCTCGAGCCGGGCGCCTCCTACAATGAGCAGTTCTTC.

The CDR3 bases are TGTGCCAGTAGTCGCGACAGGGCTAATTATAATTCACCCCTCCACTTT. Amino acid sequence: CASSRDRANYNSPLHF. The chain carries TRBV19 and TRBJ1-6; 7 bases are shared with TRBD1. The germline V gene has CDR1 LNHDA and CDR2 SQIVND (reference sequence). Trimming cost V 5 bases and J 4 bases; bases outside gene matches: 8. The CDR3 has 16 residues.

The chain employs TRBV12-5 and TRBJ2-4; no definite D call. Germline V lookup: CDR1 LGHNT, CDR2 FRNRAP. Trimming shortened V by 3 bases and J by 2 bases, and 8 bases separated the two germline ends. This CDR3 comprises 14 residues. CDR3 residues: CASGLSASKNIQYF. In DNA form, the CDR3 reads TGTGCTAGTGGTTTATCGGCTTCCAAAAACATTCAGTACTTC.

V usage is TRBV30 and J usage is TRBJ1-5, with D hard to call. V lost 2 bases to trimming and J lost 6 bases, with 11 bases between them. This CDR3 region has 13 residues. Per the germline V gene, CDR1 is GTSNPN and CDR2 is SVGIG (reference sequence). This CDR3 is CAWSPMGFQPQHF. DNA of the CDR3: TGTGCCTGGAGTCCAATGGGATTTCAGCCCCAGCATTTT.

The chain uses TRBV10-1 and TRBJ2-3, with 13 bases fitting TRBD2. The CDR3 sequence is 16 residues long. CDR1 is WNHNN, CDR2 SYGVQD, per germline (reference sequence). The ends lost 3 bases at V and 2 bases at J; junction bases unmatched: 2. CDR3 sequence (DNA): TGCGCCAGCAGTGAAGGACTAGCGGGGGCCACAGATACGCAGTATTTT. It specifies CASSEGLAGATDTQYF.

In its sample, this clone was seen once. The same CDR3 arises from other DNA sequences in this sample as well. The V gene is TRBV18, the J gene TRBJ1-2, with a weak D call TRBD1 (6 bases). Germline-derived CDR1 and CDR2 are KGHSH and LQKENI. With 0 bases removed from V and 8 bases from J, the gap between germline ends came to 10 bases. The CDR3 loop spans 13 amino acids. CDR3 in DNA: TGTGCCAGCTCACCACCAACAGGGAGCGGCTACACCTTC. Amino acid sequence: CASSPPTGSGYTF.

The J gene is TRBJ2-3, the V gene TRBV28; D not resolved. V lost 6 bases and J lost 4, with 11 bases in between. From germline, CDR1 is MDHEN and CDR2 SYDVKM. CDR3 size: 13 residues. The CDR3 here is CASSSKKSDTQYF. In DNA, the CDR3 is TGTGCCAGCAGCTCCAAAAAATCAGATACGCAGTATTTT.

The genes are TRBV12-3 or TRBV12-4 and TRBJ1-5; D not resolved. Trimming left V 2 bases short and J 11 bases short, with 10 bases between. This CDR3 is built from 12 residues. CDR3 sequence: CASSLWQSAQHF. CDR3 bases: TGTGCCAGCAGTTTATGGCAATCAGCCCAGCATTTT.

The CDR3 sequence: CAIRGTGGTEAFF. CDR3 nucleotides: TGTGCCATCAGAGGGACAGGGGGCACTGAAGCTTTCTTT. The genes are TRBV10-3 and TRBJ1-1; 11 positions match TRBD1. The CDR3 extends over 13 amino acids. Germline assignment: CDR1 ENHRY and CDR2 SYGVKD. V gave up 6 bases and J gave up 4 bases; unmatched junction bases: 1.